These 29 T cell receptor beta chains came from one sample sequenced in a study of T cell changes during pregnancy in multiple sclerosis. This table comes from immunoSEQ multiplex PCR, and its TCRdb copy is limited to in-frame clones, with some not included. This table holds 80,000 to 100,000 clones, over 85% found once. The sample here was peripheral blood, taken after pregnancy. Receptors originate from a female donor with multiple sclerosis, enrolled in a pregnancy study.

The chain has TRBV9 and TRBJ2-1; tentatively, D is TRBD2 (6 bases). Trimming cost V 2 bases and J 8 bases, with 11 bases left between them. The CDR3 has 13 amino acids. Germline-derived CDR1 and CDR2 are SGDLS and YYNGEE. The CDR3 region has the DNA TGTGCCAGCAGCGTGACTAGTTCGCATGAGCAGTTCTTC. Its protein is CASSVTSSHEQFF.

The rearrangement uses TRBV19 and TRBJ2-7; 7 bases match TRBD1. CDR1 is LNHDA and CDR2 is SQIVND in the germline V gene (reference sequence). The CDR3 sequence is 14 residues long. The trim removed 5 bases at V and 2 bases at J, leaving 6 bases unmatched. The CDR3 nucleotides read TGTGCCAGTAGTTTGGGACAGTCCACCTACGAGCAGTACTTC. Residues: CASSLGQSTYEQYF.

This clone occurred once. CDR3 region: CASSPGRQTGYTF. The CDR3 DNA sequence: TGTGCCAGCTCACCAGGAAGACAGACTGGCTACACCTTC. V and J are TRBV18 and TRBJ1-2; perhaps TRBD1 as D (5 bases). The CDR3 runs to 13 residues. The germline V and J ends were trimmed by 2 bases and 7 bases, with 11 bases remaining between them. Per the germline V gene, CDR1 is KGHSH and CDR2 is LQKENI. The variable domain in full, with the rest retrieved from reference TRBV18 and TRBJ1-2, is NAGVMQNPRHLVRRRGQEARLRCSPMKGHSHVYWYRQLPEEGLKFMVYLQKENIIDESGMPKERFSAEFPKEGPSILRIQQVVRGDSAAYFCASSPGRQTGYTFGSGTRLTVV.

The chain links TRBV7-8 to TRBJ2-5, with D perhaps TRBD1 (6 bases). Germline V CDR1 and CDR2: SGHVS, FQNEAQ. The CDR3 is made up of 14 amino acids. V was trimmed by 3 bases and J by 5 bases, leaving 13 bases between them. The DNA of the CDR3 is TGTGCCAGCAGCTTTACAGGGATGCGGGAGACCCAGTACTTC. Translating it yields CASSFTGMRETQYF.

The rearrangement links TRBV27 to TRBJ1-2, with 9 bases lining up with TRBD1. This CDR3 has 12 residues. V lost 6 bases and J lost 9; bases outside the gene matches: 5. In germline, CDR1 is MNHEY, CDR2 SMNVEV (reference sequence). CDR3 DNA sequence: TGTGCCAGCAGCCCGGGACAGGGAAGCTACACCTTC. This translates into CASSPGQGSYTF.

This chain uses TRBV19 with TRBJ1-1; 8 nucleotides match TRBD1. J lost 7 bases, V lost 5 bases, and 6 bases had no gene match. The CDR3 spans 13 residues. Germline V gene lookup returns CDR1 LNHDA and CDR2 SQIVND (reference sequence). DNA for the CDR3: TGTGCCAGTAGTTTCCAGGGGGCCGTTGAAGCTTTCTTT. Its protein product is CASSFQGAVEAFF.

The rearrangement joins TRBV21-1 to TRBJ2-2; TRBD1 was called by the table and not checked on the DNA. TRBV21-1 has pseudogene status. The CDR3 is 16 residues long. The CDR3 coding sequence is TGTGCCAGCAGCAAAGAGAGACAGGGGGTTGTCGGGGAGCTGTTTTTT. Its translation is CASSKERQGVVGELFF.

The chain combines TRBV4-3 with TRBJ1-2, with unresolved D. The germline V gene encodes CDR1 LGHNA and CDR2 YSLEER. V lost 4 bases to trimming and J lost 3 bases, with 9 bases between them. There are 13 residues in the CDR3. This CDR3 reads CASSPEGYYGYTF. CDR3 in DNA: TGCGCCAGCAGCCCTGAGGGCTACTATGGCTACACCTTC.

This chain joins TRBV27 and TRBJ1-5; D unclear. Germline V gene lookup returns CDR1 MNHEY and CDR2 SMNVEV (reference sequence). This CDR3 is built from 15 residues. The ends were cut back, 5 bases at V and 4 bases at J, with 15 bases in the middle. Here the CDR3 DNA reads TGTGCCAGCAGTCTTGCCGGGGTCCCGAATCAGCCCCAGCATTTT. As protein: CASSLAGVPNQPQHF.

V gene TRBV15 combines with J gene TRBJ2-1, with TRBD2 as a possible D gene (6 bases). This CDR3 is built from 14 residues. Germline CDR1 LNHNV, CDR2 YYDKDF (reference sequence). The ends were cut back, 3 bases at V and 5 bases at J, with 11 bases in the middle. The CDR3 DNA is TGTGCCACCAGCAGGACGGGAGCTAACAATGAGCAGTTCTTC. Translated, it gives CATSRTGANNEQFF.

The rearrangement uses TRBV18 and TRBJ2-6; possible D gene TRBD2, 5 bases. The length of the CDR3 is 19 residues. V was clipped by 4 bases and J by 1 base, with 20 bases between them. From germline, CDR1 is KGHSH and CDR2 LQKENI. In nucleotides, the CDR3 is TGTGCCAGCTCACGACCACCTGGAGGCCCCGAATCTGGGGCCAACGTCCTGACTTTC. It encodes CASSRPPGGPESGANVLTF.

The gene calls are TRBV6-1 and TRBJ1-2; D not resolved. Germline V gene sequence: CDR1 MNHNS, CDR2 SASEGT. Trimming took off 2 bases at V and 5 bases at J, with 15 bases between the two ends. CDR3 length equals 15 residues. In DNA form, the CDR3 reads TGTGCCAGCAGTGAAAAATTGGAGAACTGGTATGGCTACACCTTC. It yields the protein CASSEKLENWYGYTF.

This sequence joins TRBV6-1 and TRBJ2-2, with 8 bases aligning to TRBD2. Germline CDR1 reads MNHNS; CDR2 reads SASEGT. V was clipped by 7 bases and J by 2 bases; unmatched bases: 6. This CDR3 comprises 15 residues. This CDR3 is CASTGGAQNTGELFF. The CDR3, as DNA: TGTGCCAGCACGGGGGGGGCGCAAAACACCGGGGAGCTGTTTTTT.

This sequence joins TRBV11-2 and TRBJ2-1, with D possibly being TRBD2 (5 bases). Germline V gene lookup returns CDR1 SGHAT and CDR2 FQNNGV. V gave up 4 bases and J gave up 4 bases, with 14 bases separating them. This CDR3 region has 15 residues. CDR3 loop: CASSSTDSGYNEQFF. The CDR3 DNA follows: TGTGCCAGCAGCTCAACGGATTCGGGATACAATGAGCAGTTCTTC.

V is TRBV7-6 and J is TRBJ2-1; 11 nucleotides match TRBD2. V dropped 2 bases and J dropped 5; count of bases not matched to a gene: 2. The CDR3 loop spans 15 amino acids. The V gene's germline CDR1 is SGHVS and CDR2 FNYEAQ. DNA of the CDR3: TGTGCCAGCAGCTTAACTAGCGGGAGAAACAATGAGCAGTTCTTC. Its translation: CASSLTSGRNNEQFF. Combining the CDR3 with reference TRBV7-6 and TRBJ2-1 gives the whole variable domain GAGVSQSPRYKVTKRGQDVALRCDPISGHVSLYWYRQALGQGPEFLTYFNYEAQQDKSGLPNDRFSAERPEGSISTLTIQRTEQRDSAMYRCASSLTSGRNNEQFFGPGTRLTVL.

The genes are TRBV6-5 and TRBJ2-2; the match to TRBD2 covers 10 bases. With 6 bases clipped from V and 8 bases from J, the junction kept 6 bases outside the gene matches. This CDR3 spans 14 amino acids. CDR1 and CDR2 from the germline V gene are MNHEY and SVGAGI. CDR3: CASRSSGSSGELFF. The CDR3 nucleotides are TGTGCCAGCAGGTCTAGCGGGAGCTCGGGGGAGCTGTTTTTT.

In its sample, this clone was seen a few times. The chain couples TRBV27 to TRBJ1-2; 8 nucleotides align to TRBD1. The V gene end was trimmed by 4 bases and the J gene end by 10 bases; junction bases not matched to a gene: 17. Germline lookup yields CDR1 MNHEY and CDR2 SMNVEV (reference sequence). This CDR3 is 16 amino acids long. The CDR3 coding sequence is TGTGCCAGCAGTTCACAACCGACAGGGGACGGGGAGGACTACACCTTC. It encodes CASSSQPTGDGEDYTF.

The DNA for the CDR3 is TGTGCCAGCAGCCCCTACAGGGGTAAGAACACTGAAGCTTTCTTT. Translating gives CASSPYRGKNTEAFF. V and J are TRBV11-2 and TRBJ1-1; 7 bases match TRBD1. V was clipped by 5 bases and J by 1 base; unmatched bases: 7. The CDR3 consists of 15 residues. Looked up from germline, CDR1 is SGHAT and CDR2 is FQNNGV.

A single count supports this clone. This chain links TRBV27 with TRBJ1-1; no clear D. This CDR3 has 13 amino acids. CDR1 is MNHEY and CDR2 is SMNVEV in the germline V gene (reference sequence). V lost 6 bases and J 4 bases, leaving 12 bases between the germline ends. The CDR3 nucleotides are TGTGCCAGCAGCGTAGCAGTCTTCACTGAAGCTTTCTTT. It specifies CASSVAVFTEAFF.

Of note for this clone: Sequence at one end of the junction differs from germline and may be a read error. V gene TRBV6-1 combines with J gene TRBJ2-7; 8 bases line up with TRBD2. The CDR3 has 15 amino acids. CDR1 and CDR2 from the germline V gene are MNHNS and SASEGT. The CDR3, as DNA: TGTGCCAGCAGCGAAGGGCCAGCGGGGGTCTACGAGCAGTACTTC. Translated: CASSEGPAGVYEQYF.

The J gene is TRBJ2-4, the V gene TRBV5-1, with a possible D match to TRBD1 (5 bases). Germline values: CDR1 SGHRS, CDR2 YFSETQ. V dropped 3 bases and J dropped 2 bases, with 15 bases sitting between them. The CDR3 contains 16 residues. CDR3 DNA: TGCGCCAGCAGCTGGGGCGCTGCGAGCACCAAAAACATTCAGTACTTC. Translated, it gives CASSWGAASTKNIQYF. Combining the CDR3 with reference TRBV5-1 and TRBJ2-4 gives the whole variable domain KAGVTQTPRYLIKTRGQQVTLSCSPISGHRSVSWYQQTPGQGLQFLFEYFSETQRNKGNFPGRFSGRQFSNSRSEMNVSTLELGDSALYLCASSWGAASTKNIQYFGAGTRLSVL.

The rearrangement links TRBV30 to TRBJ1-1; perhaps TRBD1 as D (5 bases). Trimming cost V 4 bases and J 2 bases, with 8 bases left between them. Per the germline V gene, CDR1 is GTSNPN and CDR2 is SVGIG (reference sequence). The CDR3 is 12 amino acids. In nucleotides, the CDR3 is TGTGCCTGGACTCAGGGTAACACTGAAGCTTTCTTT. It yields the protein CAWTQGNTEAFF.

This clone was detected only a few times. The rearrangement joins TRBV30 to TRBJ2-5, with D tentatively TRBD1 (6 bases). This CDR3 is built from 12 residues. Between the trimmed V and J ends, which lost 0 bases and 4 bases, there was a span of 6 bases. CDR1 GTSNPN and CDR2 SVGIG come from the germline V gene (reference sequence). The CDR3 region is CAWSVQGETQYF. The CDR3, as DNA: TGTGCCTGGAGTGTACAGGGAGAGACCCAGTACTTC. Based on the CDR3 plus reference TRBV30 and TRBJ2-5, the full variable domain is SQTIHQWPATLVQPVGSPLSLECTVEGTSNPNLYWYRQAAGRGLQLLFYSVGIGQISSEVPQNLSASRPQDRQFILSSKKLLLSDSGFYLCAWSVQGETQYFGPGTRLLVL.

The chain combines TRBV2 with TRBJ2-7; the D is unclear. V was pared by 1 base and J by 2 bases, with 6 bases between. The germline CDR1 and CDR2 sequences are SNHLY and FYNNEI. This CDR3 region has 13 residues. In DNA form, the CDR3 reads TGTGCCAGCAGTGAAGGAGATGCCTACGAGCAGTACTTC. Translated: CASSEGDAYEQYF.

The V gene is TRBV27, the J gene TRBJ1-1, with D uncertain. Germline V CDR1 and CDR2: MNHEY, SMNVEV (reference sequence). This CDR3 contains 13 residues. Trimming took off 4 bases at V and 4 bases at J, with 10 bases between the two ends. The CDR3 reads CASSSLGSTEAFF. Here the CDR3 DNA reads TGTGCCAGCAGTTCCCTTGGTAGCACTGAAGCTTTCTTT.

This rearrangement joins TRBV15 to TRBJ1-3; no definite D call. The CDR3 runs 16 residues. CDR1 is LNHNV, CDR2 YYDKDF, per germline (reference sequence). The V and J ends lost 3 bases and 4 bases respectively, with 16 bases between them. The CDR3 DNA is TGTGCCACCAGCAGGGATATTGTGAGGCGGGGAAACACCATATATTTT. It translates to CATSRDIVRRGNTIYF.

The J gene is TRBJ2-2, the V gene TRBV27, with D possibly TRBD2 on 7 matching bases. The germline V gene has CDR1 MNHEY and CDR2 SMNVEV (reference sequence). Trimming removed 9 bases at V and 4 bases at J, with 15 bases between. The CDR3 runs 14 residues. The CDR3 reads CASMEGEGTGELFF. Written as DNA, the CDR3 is TGTGCCAGTATGGAGGGGGAGGGCACCGGGGAGCTGTTTTTT.

Written as DNA, the CDR3 is TGTGCCAGCTCACCACGTTTCGGGGTCCACGAGCAGTACTTC. Translated: CASSPRFGVHEQYF. The chain employs TRBV18 and TRBJ2-7, with TRBD2 as a possible D gene (5 bases). This CDR3 spans 14 amino acids. In germline, CDR1 is KGHSH, CDR2 LQKENI. The V gene lost 1 base and the J gene lost 5 bases, with 12 bases spanning the gap.

The CDR3 DNA is TGTGCCAGCAGTTTACCTGGACCGGGGATTTACGAGCAGTACTTC. Amino acid sequence: CASSLPGPGIYEQYF. The rearrangement links TRBV27 to TRBJ2-7; possibly TRBD2 for D (5 bases). The V end was cut by 2 bases, the J end by 4 bases, with 15 bases between. This CDR3 has 15 residues. From germline, CDR1 is MNHEY and CDR2 SMNVEV (reference sequence).